Sequencing of this TCR beta chain was carried out in a study of identical twins. The CDR3 has 14 residues. The V gene lost 7 bases and the J gene lost 2 bases, with 13 bases spanning the gap. This clonotype has just a few counts. TCRdb independently ran MiXCR on the 5' RACE reads; one entry per CDR3 protein. The sample has hundreds of thousands of distinct CDR3 sequences; 6.5% to 9% are singletons. These data are also associated with another study on yellow fever vaccine responses in identical twins.

The sequenced sample consisted of CD8+ T cells sorted from blood. The TCR originated in a woman aged 18 to 35 in good health. The chain uses TRBV12-3 or TRBV12-4 and TRBJ2-3, with D possibly called TRBD1 or TRBD2 (5 bases each). The chain's CDR3 is CASIPGPHTDTQYF. In DNA form, the CDR3 reads TGTGCCAGCATTCCGGGACCGCACACAGATACGCAGTATTTT.